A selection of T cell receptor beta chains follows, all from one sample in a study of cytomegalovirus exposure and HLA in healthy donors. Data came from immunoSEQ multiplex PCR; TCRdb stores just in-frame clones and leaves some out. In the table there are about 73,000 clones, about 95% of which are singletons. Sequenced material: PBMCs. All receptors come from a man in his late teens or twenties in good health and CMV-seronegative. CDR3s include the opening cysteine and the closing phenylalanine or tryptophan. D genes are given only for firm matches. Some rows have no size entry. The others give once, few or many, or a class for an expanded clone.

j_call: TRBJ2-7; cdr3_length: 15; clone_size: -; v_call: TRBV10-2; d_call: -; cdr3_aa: CASIRDLSKDYEQYF; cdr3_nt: TGCGCCAGCATTCGGGATCTATCAAAGGACTACGAGCAGTACTTC
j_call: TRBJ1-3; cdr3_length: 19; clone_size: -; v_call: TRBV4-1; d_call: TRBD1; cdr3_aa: CASSQDPHRGQGGGNTIYF; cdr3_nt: TGCGCCAGCAGCCAAGACCCCCACCGGGGACAGGGGGGTGGAAACACCATATATTTT
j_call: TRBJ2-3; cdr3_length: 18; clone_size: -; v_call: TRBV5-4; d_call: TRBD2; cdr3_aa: CASSPGLAGGLSTDTQYF; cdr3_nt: TGTGCCAGCAGCCCCGGACTAGCGGGGGGGCTTAGCACAGATACGCAGTATTTT
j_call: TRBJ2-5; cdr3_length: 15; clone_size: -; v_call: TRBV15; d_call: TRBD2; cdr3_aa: CATRGGVGFSETQYF; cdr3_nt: TGTGCCACCCGGGGGGGGGTGGGGTTTTCAGAGACCCAGTACTTC
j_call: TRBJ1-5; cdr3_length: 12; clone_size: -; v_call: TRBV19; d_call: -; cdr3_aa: CASSSVYQPQHF; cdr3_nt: TGTGCCAGTAGTTCAGTGTATCAGCCCCAGCATTTT
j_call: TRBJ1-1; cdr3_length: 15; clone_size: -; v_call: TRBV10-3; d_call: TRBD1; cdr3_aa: CAISPEGAGIGEAFF; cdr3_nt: TGTGCCATCAGTCCCGAGGGGGCAGGGATCGGTGAAGCTTTCTTT
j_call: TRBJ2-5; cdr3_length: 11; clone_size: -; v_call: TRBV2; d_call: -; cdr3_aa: CASSFEETQYF; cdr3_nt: TGTGCCAGCAGTTTTGAGGAGACCCAGTACTTC
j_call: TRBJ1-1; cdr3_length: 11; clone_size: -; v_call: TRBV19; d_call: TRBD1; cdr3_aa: CASSTTGSAFF; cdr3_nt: TGTGCCAGTAGTACGACAGGGTCAGCTTTCTTT
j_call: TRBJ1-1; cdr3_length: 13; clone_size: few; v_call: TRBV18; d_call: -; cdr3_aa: CASSPGQGTEAFF; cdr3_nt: TGTGCCAGCTCACCGGGTCAGGGGACTGAAGCTTTCTTT
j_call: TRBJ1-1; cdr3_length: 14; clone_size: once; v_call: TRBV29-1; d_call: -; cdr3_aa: CSVVGRGWSTEAFF; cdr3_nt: TGCAGCGTTGTGGGGAGGGGATGGAGCACTGAAGCTTTCTTT
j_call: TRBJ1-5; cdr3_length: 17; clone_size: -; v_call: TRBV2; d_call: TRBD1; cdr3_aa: CASSDGTGRAVNQPQHF; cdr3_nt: TGTGCCAGCAGTGACGGGACAGGGAGAGCGGTAAATCAGCCCCAGCATTTT
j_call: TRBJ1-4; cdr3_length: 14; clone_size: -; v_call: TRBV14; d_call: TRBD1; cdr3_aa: CASSQDQGGGKLFF; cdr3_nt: TGTGCCAGCAGCCAAGACCAGGGGGGAGGAAAACTGTTTTTT
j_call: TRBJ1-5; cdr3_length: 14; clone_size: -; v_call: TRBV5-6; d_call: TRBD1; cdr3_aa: CASSHGTVNQPQHF; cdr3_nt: TGTGCCAGCAGCCACGGGACAGTGAATCAGCCCCAGCATTTT
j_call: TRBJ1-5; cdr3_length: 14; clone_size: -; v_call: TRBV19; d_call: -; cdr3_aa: CASSIRDSNQPQHF; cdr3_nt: TGTGCCAGTAGTATAAGAGATAGCAATCAGCCCCAGCATTTT
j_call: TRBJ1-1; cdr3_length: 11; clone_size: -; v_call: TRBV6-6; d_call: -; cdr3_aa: CASSWNTEAFF; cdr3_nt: TGTGCCAGCAGCTGGAACACTGAAGCTTTCTTT
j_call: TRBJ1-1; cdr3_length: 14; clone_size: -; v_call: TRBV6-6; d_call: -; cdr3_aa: CASINGGYGTEAFF; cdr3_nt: TGTGCCAGCATCAACGGCGGGTATGGCACTGAAGCTTTCTTT
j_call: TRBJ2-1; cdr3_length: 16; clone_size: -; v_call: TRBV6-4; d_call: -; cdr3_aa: CASSDSGGVSYNEQFF; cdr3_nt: TGTGCCAGCAGTGACTCAGGAGGGGTATCATACAATGAGCAGTTCTTC
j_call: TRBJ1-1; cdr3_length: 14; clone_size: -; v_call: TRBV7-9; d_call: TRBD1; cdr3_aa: CASSAVTGDTEAFF; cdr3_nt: TGTGCCAGCAGCGCAGTGACAGGGGACACTGAAGCTTTCTTT
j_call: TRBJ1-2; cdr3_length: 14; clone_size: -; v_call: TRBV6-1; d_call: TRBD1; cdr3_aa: CASIRGQGARGYTF; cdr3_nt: TGTGCCAGCATTAGGGGACAGGGGGCGCGAGGCTACACCTTC
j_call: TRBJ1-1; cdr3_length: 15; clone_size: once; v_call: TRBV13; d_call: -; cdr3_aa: CASRPRGGLNTEAFF; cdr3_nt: TGTGCCAGCCGCCCCCGGGGAGGGCTGAACACTGAAGCTTTCTTT
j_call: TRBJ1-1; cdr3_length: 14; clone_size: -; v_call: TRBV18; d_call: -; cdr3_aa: CASSPLALNTEAFF; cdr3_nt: TGTGCCAGCTCACCTTTAGCCTTGAACACTGAAGCTTTCTTT
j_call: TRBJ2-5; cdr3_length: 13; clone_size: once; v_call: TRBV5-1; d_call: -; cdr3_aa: CASTTMAAETQYF; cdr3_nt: TGCGCCAGCACGACTATGGCGGCGGAGACCCAGTACTTC
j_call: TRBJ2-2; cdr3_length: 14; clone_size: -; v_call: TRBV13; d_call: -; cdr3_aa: CASSAPGSAGELFF; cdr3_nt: TGTGCCAGCAGCGCCCCTGGGAGCGCCGGGGAGCTGTTTTTT
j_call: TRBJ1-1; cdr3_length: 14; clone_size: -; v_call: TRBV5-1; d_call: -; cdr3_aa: CASSLRSQEGEAFF; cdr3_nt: TGCGCCAGCAGCTTGCGGTCGCAGGAAGGTGAAGCTTTCTTT
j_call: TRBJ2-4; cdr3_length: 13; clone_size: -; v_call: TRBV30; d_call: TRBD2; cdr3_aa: CAWTSWGGNIQYF; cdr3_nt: TGTGCCTGGACCTCCTGGGGGGGGAACATTCAGTACTTC
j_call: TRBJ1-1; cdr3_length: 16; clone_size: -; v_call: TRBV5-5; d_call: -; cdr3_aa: CASSQGFPRGNTEAFF; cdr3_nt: TGTGCCAGCAGCCAGGGATTTCCCAGGGGTAACACTGAAGCTTTCTTT
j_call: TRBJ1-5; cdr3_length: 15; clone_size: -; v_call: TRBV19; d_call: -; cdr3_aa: CASRYSLTINQPQHF; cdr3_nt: TGTGCCAGTAGATATTCCTTGACTATCAATCAGCCCCAGCATTTT
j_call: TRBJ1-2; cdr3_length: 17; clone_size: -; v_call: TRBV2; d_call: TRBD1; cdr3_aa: CASRGTDPTKPNYGYTF; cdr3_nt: TGTGCCAGCAGAGGGACAGACCCGACCAAACCTAACTATGGCTACACCTTC
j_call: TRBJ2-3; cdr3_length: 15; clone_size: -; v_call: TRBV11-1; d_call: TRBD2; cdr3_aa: CASQRLAEISEAQYF; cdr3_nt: TGTGCCAGCCAGCGACTAGCGGAGATCTCCGAGGCGCAGTATTTT
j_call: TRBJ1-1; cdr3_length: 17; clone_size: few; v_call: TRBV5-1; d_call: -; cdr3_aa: CASSPGSWGRGNTEAFF; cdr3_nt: TGCGCCAGCAGCCCCGGTTCGTGGGGGCGCGGGAACACTGAAGCTTTCTTT
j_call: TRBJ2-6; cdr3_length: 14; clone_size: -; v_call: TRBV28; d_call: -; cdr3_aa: CATTTNSGANVLTF; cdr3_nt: TGTGCCACCACGACAAATTCTGGGGCCAACGTCCTGACTTTC
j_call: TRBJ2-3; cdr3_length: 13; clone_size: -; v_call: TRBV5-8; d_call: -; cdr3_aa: CASSLSSTDTQYF; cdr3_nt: TGTGCCAGCAGCTTGTCTAGCACAGATACGCAGTATTTT
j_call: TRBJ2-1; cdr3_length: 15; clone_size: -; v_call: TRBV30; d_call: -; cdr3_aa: CAWSGQESSYNEQFF; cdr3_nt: TGTGCCTGGAGTGGACAGGAAAGCTCCTACAATGAGCAGTTCTTC
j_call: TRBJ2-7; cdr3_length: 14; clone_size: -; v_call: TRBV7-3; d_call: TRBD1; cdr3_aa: CASSLGQGAYEQYF; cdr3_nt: TGTGCCAGCAGCTTGGGACAGGGGGCCTACGAGCAGTACTTC
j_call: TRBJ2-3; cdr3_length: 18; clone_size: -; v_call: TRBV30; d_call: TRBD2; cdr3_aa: CAWSERTSGGAHTDTQYF; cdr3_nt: TGTGCCTGGAGTGAGAGGACTAGCGGGGGGGCCCACACAGATACGCAGTATTTT
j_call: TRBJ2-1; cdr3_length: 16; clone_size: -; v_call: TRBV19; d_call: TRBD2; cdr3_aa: CASSFSGGAKYNEQFF; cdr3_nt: TGTGCCAGTAGTTTTAGCGGGGGGGCAAAATACAATGAGCAGTTCTTC
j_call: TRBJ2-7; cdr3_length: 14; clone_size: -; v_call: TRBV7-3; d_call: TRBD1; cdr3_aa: CASSPGQGGDEQYF; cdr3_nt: TGTGCCAGCAGCCCCGGACAGGGTGGCGACGAGCAGTACTTC
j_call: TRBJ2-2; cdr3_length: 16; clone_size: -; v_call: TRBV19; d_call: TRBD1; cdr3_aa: CASSAGQGAGTGELFF; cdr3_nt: TGTGCCAGTAGTGCGGGACAGGGGGCTGGCACCGGGGAGCTGTTTTTT
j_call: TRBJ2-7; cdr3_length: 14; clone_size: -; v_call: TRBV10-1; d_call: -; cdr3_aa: CASSESLTTYEQYF; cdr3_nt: TGCGCCAGCAGTGAGTCGCTAACCACCTACGAGCAGTACTTC
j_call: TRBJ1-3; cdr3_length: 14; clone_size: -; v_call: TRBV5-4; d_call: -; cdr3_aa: CASSLRGTGNTIYF; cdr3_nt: TGTGCCAGCAGCTTGAGGGGGACTGGAAACACCATATATTTT
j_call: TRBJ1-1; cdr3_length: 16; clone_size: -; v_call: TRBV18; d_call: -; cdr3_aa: CASSGGIQDSNTEAFF; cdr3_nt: TGTGCCAGCTCGGGGGGGATACAGGACTCGAACACTGAAGCTTTCTTT
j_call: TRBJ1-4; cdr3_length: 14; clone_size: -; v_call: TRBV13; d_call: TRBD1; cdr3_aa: CASSFGTGGEKLFF; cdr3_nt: TGTGCCAGCAGCTTCGGGACAGGGGGGGAAAAACTGTTTTTT
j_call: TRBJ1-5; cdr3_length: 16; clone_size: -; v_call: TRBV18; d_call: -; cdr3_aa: CASSQRRGEADQPQHF; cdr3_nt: TGTGCCAGCTCACAACGGAGAGGGGAGGCAGATCAGCCCCAGCATTTT
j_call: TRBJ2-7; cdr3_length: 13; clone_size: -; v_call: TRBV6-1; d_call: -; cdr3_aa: CASSEQGGYEQYF; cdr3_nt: TGTGCCAGCAGTGAGCAGGGGGGCTACGAGCAGTACTTC
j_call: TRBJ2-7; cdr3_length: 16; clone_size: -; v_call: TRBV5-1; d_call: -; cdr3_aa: CASSPGLKPGVYEQYF; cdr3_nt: TGCGCCAGCAGCCCCGGACTCAAGCCGGGGGTCTACGAGCAGTACTTC